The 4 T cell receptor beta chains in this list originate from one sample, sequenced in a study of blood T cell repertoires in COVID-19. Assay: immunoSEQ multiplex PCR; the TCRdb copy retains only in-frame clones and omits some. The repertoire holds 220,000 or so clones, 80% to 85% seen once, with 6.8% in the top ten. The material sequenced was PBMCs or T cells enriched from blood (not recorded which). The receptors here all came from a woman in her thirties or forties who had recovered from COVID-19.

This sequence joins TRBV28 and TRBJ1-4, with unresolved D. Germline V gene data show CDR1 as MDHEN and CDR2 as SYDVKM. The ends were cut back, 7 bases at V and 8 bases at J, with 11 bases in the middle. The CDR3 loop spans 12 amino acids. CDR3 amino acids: CASTSAGEKLFF. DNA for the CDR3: TGTGCCAGCACCTCGGCGGGAGAAAAACTGTTTTTT.

The CDR3 bases are TGTGCCAGTAGTCTGACAGGGTCTTCCTATAATTCACCCCTCCACTTT. Protein sequence: CASSLTGSSYNSPLHF. The rearrangement links TRBV19 to TRBJ1-6; 7 bases fit TRBD1. The CDR3 contains 16 residues. The V segment lost 5 bases and the J segment 1 base; nucleotides outside the gene matches: 5. Germline V gene data show CDR1 as LNHDA and CDR2 as SQIVND (reference sequence).

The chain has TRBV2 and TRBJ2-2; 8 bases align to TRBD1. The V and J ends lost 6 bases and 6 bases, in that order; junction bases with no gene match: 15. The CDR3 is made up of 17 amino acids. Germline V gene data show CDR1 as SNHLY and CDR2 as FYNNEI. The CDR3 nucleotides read TGTGCCAGCAGCGCGCAAGGGACAGGCAAATTAGCCGGGGAGCTGTTTTTT. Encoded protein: CASSAQGTGKLAGELFF.

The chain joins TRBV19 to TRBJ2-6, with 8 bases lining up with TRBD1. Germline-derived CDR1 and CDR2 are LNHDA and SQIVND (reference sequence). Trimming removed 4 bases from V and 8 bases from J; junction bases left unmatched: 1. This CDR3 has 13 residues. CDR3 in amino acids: CASSTGGTNVLTF. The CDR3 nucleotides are TGTGCCAGTAGTACAGGGGGCACCAACGTCCTGACTTTC.